The 20 T cell receptor beta chains presented below share a single source sample, sequenced in a study of regulatory T cells in long-lasting Graves disease. Time point defined: newly diagnosed GD, antithyroid drugs for less than 3 months. Extracted PBMC RNA gave rise to the TCR library. HTBI primers from iRepertoire and Arm-PCR of CDR3 regions yielded the TCR beta libraries. TCRdb re-called the multiplex PCR reads through MiXCR, storing one row per CDR3 protein. The sample gives under 400,000 distinct CDR3 sequences, approximately 15% of which show up once; 30% is in the top ten. This sample also belongs to another study, concerning T cells in Graves' hyperthyroidism and ophthalmopathy.

Sequenced material: peripheral blood mononuclear cells (PBMCs), taken at new diagnosis, from a patient treated with antithyroid drugs. Every receptor here comes from a man between 35 and 55 years old with Graves disease.

This clonotype was seen repeatedly, ten times or more. V is TRBV12-3 or TRBV12-4 and J is TRBJ2-5, with 10 bases matching TRBD2. Germline trimming cut 5 bases from V and 5 bases from J; bases unmatched to any gene: 11. The CDR3 has 16 amino acids. CDR3 in DNA: TGTGCCAGCAGTGAATACGCTAGCGGGAGAGGGGAGACCCAGTACTTC. Its translation: CASSEYASGRGETQYF.

There are many counts of this clonotype. The chain combines TRBV7-8 with TRBJ2-3; 14 nucleotides align to TRBD2. From germline, CDR1 is SGHVS and CDR2 FQNEAQ. The CDR3 is made up of 18 amino acids. V lost 5 bases and J lost 2; bases outside the gene matches: 9. The CDR3 spells CASSLRLAGGWVTDTQYF. CDR3 DNA: TGTGCCAGCAGCCTTAGACTAGCGGGGGGGTGGGTCACAGATACGCAGTATTTT.

This clonotype was observed at least ten times. A junction end diverges from the germline sequence, so it may reflect a read error. The V call is TRBV5-1, the J call TRBJ2-7; TRBD1 aligns across 7 bases. The CDR3 contains 13 residues. Germline V gene lookup returns CDR1 SGHRS and CDR2 YFSETQ. CDR3 sequence: CASSPGTAQEQYF. The CDR3, as DNA: TGTGCCAGCAGCCCCGGGACAGCTCAGGAGCAGTACTTC. Full variable domain (remainder filled in from reference TRBV5-1 and TRBJ2-7): KAGVTQTPRYLIKTRGQQVTLSCSPISGHRSVSWYQQTPGQGLQFLFEYFSETQRNKGNFPGRFSGRQFSNSRSEMNVSTLELGDSALYLCASSPGTAQEQYFGPGTRLTVT.

This clonotype was seen ten or more times. The rearrangement links TRBV2 to TRBJ2-3; possibly TRBD2 for D (5 bases). CDR3 length: 15 amino acids. Germline V gives CDR1 SNHLY, CDR2 FYNNEI. Trimming pared 9 bases from V and 1 base from J, leaving 17 bases between. In DNA, the CDR3 is TGTGCCAGTTCCAGACGGGGAATCGGCACAGATACGCAGTATTTT. Translation: CASSRRGIGTDTQYF.

This clonotype was seen many times. The CDR3 sequence is CASSLRDLGDRQPQHF. The CDR3, as DNA: TGTGCCAGCAGCTTAAGGGACTTGGGAGATCGTCAGCCCCAGCATTTT. The J gene is TRBJ1-5, the V gene TRBV7-2; D is possibly TRBD1 (5 bases). V was shortened by 2 bases and J by 6 bases, with 17 bases between the two germline ends. The CDR3 totals 16 residues. Germline-derived CDR1 and CDR2 are SGHTA and FQGNSA.

This clonotype was seen many times. The chain is built from TRBV30 and TRBJ1-1; 11 nucleotides match TRBD1. The junction had 5 bases not matched to a gene; V was cut back by 0 bases and J by 5 bases. The CDR3 sequence is 15 residues long. Germline CDR1 and CDR2: GTSNPN and SVGIG (reference sequence). The CDR3 DNA sequence: TGTGCCTGGAGTGTGGACAGGGGGCGGTGGACTGAAGCTTTCTTT. This encodes CAWSVDRGRWTEAFF. Full variable domain (rest looked up from reference TRBV30 and TRBJ1-1): SQTIHQWPATLVQPVGSPLSLECTVEGTSNPNLYWYRQAAGRGLQLLFYSVGIGQISSEVPQNLSASRPQDRQFILSSKKLLLSDSGFYLCAWSVDRGRWTEAFFGQGTRLTVV.

This clonotype was counted a few times. This sequence joins TRBV6-5 and TRBJ2-6, with 7 bases matching TRBD1. The length of the CDR3 is 15 residues. Losses at the gene ends were 2 bases for V and 2 bases for J; bases not matched to a gene: 0. Germline values: CDR1 MNHEY, CDR2 SVGAGI. CDR3 nucleotide sequence: TGTGCCAGCAGTTACAGGGGGCCTGGGGCCAACGTCCTGACTTTC. Translating gives CASSYRGPGANVLTF.

With respect to this clonotype: This may arise from a read error, as a much more abundant clone is one base away. The gene calls are TRBV3-1 and TRBJ2-2; possible D gene TRBD2, 6 bases. The CDR3 contains 14 residues. Per germline, CDR1 LGHDT and CDR2 YNNKEL (reference sequence). In DNA form, the CDR3 reads TGTGCCAGCCGCCGACTAGAGAGATTCGGGGAGCTGCTTTTT. Amino acid sequence: CASRRLERFGELLF.

This clonotype was seen at least ten times. This chain connects TRBV6-1 to TRBJ2-1; maybe TRBD1 (5 bases). The CDR3 consists of 16 residues. Germline V CDR1 and CDR2: MNHNS, SASEGT. The V gene lost 3 bases and the J gene lost 0 bases, with 12 bases spanning the gap. For the CDR3, the DNA is TGTGCCAGCAGTGACTTCTACAGGAGCTCCTACAATGAGCAGTTCTTC. Protein sequence: CASSDFYRSSYNEQFF.

This chain joins TRBV14 and TRBJ2-5; the D is unclear. Trimming stripped 0 bases from V and 5 bases from J, with 10 bases between. The CDR3 extends over 14 amino acids. The V gene's germline CDR1 is SGHDN and CDR2 FVKESK. Here the CDR3 DNA reads TGTGCCAGCAGCCAAGACGCAACTCGGGAGACCCAGTACTTC. Translation: CASSQDATRETQYF.

The rearrangement links TRBV6-1 to TRBJ1-5; D possibly corresponds to TRBD1 (5 bases). This CDR3 has 13 residues. Germline V lookup: CDR1 MNHNS, CDR2 SASEGT. The V and J ends lost 6 bases and 6 bases respectively, with 12 bases between them. In DNA form, the CDR3 reads TGTGCCAGCAGCCAACGAGGGGCTCAGCCCCAGCATTTT. Protein sequence: CASSQRGAQPQHF.

This clonotype was counted between two and nine times. A read error is possible here, since a much larger clone lies one base away. This chain uses TRBV6-5 with TRBJ2-7, with D hard to call. Trimming removed 4 bases at V and 2 bases at J, with 9 bases between. The CDR3 totals 13 residues. The germline gives CDR1 MNHEY, CDR2 SVGAGI. The chain's CDR3 is CASSSIRAYEQYF. The DNA of the CDR3 is TGTGCCAGCAGTTCCATCCGGGCCTACGAGCAGTACTTC.

This clonotype showed up many times. The chain uses TRBV5-1 and TRBJ2-7; D is perhaps TRBD1 or TRBD2 (5 bases each). Trimming left V 1 base short and J 0 bases short, with 11 bases between. Germline CDR1 reads SGHRS; CDR2 reads YFSETQ. This CDR3 has 15 amino acids. In DNA, the CDR3 is TGCGCCAGCAGCTTGCGGGCAGGGAGCTCCTACGAGCAGTACTTC. It translates to CASSLRAGSSYEQYF.

In its sample, this clonotype was seen many times. This rearrangement joins TRBV28 to TRBJ1-5, with 12 bases matching TRBD1. This CDR3 contains 14 residues. Germline trimming cut 6 bases from V and 3 bases from J; bases unmatched to any gene: 0. CDR1 is MDHEN and CDR2 is SYDVKM in the germline V gene. CDR3 DNA sequence: TGTGCCAGCAGGGGACAGGGGGCCAATCAGCCCCAGCATTTT. Translated, it gives CASRGQGANQPQHF. The full variable domain, with the rest looked up from reference TRBV28 and TRBJ1-5, is DVKVTQSSRYLVKRTGEKVFLECVQDMDHENMFWYRQDPGLGLRLIYFSYDVKMKEKGDIPEGYSVSREKKERFSLILESASTNQTSMYLCASRGQGANQPQHFGDGTRLSIL.

Ten or more counts support this clonotype. The chain uses TRBV7-2 and TRBJ1-1; a weak D match, TRBD1 (6 bases). Germline loops: CDR1 SGHTA, CDR2 FQGNSA. This CDR3 is built from 15 residues. V dropped 4 bases and J dropped 4 bases, with 16 bases sitting between them. This CDR3 is CASSSRQVLGTEAFF. CDR3 nucleotide sequence: TGTGCCAGCAGCTCCAGACAGGTCTTGGGCACTGAAGCTTTCTTT.

For this clonotype: This is likely a read error, given that the CDR3 carries no conserved phenylalanine or tryptophan at its end. The rearrangement links TRBV10-1 to TRBJ1-5; 7 bases map to TRBD1. The CDR3 has 13 residues. From germline, CDR1 is WNHNN and CDR2 SYGVQD (reference sequence). Trimming at V came to 6 bases and at J to 4 bases, leaving 3 bases not matched to a gene. CDR3 residues: CASSAQGNQPQHL. As DNA, the CDR3 is TGCGCCAGCAGCGCACAGGGGAATCAGCCCCAGCATCTT.

This clonotype appeared a few times. The junction and the germline gene differ at one end; a read error may be behind it. The gene calls are TRBV5-1 and TRBJ2-3; 7 nucleotides align to TRBD2. Germline V gene lookup returns CDR1 SGHRS and CDR2 YFSETQ. This CDR3 contains 16 residues. In DNA form, the CDR3 reads TGCGCCAACAGCTCGGGGGGACGACCTAGCACAGATACGCAGTATTTT. Protein product: CANSSGGRPSTDTQYF.

This clonotype appeared many times. This sequence joins TRBV27 and TRBJ2-3; no clear D. CDR1 is MNHEY, CDR2 SMNVEV, per germline (reference sequence). Trimming shortened V by 7 bases and J by 1 base, and 9 bases separated the two germline ends. This CDR3 has 13 amino acids. The CDR3 DNA is TGTGCCAGCAAGTTTACTGGCACAGATACGCAGTATTTT. As protein: CASKFTGTDTQYF.

The chain is built from TRBV5-1 and TRBJ1-2, with D unclear. CDR1 and CDR2 from the germline V gene are SGHRS and YFSETQ. The CDR3 contains 13 residues. Trimming removed 0 bases from V and 5 bases from J, with 8 bases in between. DNA of the CDR3: TGCGCCAGCAGCTTGGGTCCTGGATATGGCTACACCTTC. The encoded protein is CASSLGPGYGYTF.

The chain has TRBV27 and TRBJ2-5; maybe TRBD1 (5 bases). Trimming cost V 2 bases and J 5 bases, with 12 bases left between them. Per the germline V gene, CDR1 is MNHEY and CDR2 is SMNVEV (reference sequence). The CDR3 is 14 residues long. The CDR3 DNA reads as TGTGCCAGCAGTTTACGGGCCCCAGGGGAGACCCAGTACTTC. Its translation: CASSLRAPGETQYF.